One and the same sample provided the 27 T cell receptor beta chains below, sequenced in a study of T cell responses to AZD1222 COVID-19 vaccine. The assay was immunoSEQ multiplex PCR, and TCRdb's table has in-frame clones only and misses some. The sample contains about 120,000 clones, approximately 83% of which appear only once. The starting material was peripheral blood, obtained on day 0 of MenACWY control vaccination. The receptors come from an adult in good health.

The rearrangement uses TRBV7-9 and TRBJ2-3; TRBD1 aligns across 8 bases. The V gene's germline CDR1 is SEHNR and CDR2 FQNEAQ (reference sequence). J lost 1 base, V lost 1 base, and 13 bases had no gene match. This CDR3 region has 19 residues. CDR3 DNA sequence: TGTGCCAGCAGCTTAGGGTCTCTCGGACAGGGACCTCGCACAGATACGCAGTATTTT. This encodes CASSLGSLGQGPRTDTQYF.

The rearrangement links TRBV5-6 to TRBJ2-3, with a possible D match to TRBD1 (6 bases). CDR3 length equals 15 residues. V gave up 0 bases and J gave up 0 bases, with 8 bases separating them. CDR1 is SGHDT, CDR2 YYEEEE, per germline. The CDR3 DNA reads TGTGCCAGCAGCTTGGTGGGGGCAAGCACAGATACGCAGTATTTT. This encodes CASSLVGASTDTQYF.

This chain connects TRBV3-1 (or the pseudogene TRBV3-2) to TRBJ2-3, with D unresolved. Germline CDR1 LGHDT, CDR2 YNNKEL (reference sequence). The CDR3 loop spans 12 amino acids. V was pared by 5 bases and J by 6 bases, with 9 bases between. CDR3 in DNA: TGTGCCAGCAGCTCCCAAACGGATACGCAGTATTTT. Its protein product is CASSSQTDTQYF.

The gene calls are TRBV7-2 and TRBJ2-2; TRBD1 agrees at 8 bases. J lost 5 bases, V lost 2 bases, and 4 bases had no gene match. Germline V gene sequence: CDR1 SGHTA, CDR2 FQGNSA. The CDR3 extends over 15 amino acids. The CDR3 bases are TGTGCCAGCAGCTTACGACAGGGGATAACCGGGGAGCTGTTTTTT. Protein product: CASSLRQGITGELFF.

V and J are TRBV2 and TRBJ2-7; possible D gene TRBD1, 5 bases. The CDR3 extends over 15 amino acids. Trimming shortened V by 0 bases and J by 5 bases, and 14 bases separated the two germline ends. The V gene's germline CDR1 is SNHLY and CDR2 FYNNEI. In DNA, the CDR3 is TGTGCCAGCAGTGAAGCGGTGAACAGGCTGGACGAGCAGTACTTC. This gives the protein CASSEAVNRLDEQYF.

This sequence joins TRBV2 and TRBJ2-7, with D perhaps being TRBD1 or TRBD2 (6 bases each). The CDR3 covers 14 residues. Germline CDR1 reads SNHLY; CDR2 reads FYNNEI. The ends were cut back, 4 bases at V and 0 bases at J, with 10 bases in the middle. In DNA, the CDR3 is TGTGCCAGCAGTGGACAGGACTACTCCTACGAGCAGTACTTC. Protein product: CASSGQDYSYEQYF.

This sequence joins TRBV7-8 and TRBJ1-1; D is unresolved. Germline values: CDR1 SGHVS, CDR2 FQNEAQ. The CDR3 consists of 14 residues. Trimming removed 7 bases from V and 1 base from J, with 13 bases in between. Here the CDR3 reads CASTRPGWNTEAFF. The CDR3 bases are TGTGCCAGCACCCGGCCTGGGTGGAACACTGAAGCTTTCTTT.

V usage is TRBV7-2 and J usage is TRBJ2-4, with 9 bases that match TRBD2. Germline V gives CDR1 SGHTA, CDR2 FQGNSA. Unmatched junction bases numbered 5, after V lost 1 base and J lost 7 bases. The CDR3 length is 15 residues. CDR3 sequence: CASSLGGGARNIQYF. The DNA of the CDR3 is TGTGCCAGCAGCTTAGGCGGGGGGGCCCGTAACATTCAGTACTTC. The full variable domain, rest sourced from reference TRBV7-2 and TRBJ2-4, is GAGVSQSPSNKVTEKGKDVELRCDPISGHTALYWYRQSLGQGLEFLIYFQGNSAPDKSGLPSDRFSAERTGGSVSTLTIQRTQQEDSAVYLCASSLGGGARNIQYFGAGTRLSVL.

CDR3 sequence: CASSTIRESYNEQFF. CDR3 sequence (DNA): TGTGCCAGCAGCACGATACGGGAGAGTTACAATGAGCAGTTCTTC. This chain uses TRBV5-6 with TRBJ2-1; perhaps TRBD2 as D (6 bases). V was clipped by 4 bases and J by 4 bases, with 15 bases between them. Per germline, CDR1 SGHDT and CDR2 YYEEEE. The CDR3 extends over 15 amino acids.

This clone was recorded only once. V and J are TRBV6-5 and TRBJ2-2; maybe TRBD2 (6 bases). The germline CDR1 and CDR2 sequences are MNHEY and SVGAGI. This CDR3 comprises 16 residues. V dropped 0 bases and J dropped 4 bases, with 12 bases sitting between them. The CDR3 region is CASSYSEGFVTGELFF. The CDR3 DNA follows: TGTGCCAGCAGTTACTCGGAGGGGTTCGTCACCGGGGAGCTGTTTTTT.

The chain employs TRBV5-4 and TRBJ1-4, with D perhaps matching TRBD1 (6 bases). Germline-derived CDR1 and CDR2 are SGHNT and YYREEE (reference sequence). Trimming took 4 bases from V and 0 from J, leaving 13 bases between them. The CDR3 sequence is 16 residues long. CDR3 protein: CASSRGGFTTNEKLFF. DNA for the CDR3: TGTGCCAGCAGCCGGGGGGGCTTTACAACTAATGAAAAACTGTTTTTT.

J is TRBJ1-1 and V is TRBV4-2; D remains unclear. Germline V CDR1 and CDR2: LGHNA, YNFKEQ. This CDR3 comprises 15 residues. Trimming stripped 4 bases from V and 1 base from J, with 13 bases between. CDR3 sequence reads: CASSPGGWANTEAFF. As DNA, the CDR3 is TGTGCCAGCAGCCCGGGCGGTTGGGCGAACACTGAAGCTTTCTTT.

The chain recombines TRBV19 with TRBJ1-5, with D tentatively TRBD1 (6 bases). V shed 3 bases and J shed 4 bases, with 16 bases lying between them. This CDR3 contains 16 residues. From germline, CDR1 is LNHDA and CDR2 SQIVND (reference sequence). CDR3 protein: CASSILDRRPNQPQHF. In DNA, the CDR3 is TGTGCCAGTAGTATTCTTGACAGGAGGCCAAATCAGCCCCAGCATTTT.

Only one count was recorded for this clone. As DNA, the CDR3 is TGTGCCAGCAGCCCGGACAGGGGGCGCGGCGGGGAGCTGTTTTTT. Its protein is CASSPDRGRGGELFF. This rearrangement joins TRBV5-5 to TRBJ2-2; TRBD1 agrees at 11 bases. The CDR3 runs 15 residues. The germline V gene has CDR1 SGHKS and CDR2 YYEKEE (reference sequence). The V gene end was trimmed by 4 bases and the J gene end by 7 bases; junction bases not matched to a gene: 6.

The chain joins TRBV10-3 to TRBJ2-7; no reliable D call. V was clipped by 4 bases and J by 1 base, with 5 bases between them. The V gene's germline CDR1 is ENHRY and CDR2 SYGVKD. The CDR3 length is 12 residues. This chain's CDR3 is CAISVNSYEQYF. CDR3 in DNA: TGTGCCATCAGTGTTAATTCCTACGAGCAGTACTTC.

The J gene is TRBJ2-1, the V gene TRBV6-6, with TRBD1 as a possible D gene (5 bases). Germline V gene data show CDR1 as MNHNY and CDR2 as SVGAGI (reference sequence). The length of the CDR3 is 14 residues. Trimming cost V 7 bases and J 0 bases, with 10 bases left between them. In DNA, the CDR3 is TGTGCCAGCACCCCCGACAGCTCCTACAATGAGCAGTTCTTC. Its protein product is CASTPDSSYNEQFF.

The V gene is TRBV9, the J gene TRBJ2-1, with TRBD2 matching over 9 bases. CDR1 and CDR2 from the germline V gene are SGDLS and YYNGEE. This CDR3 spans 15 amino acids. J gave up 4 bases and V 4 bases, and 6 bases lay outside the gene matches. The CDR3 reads CASSLTSGRYNEQFF. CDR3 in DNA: TGTGCCAGCAGCCTCACTAGCGGGCGATACAATGAGCAGTTCTTC.

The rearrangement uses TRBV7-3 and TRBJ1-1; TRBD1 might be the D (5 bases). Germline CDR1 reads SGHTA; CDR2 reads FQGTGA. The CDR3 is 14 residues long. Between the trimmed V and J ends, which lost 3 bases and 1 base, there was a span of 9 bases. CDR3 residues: CASSLGGSNTEAFF. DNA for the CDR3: TGTGCCAGCAGCTTGGGGGGATCGAACACTGAAGCTTTCTTT.

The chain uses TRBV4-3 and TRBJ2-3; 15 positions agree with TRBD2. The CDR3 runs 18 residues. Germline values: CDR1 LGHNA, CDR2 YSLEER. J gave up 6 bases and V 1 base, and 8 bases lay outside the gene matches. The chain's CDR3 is CASSQATGLAGGRDTQYF. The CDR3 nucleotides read TGCGCCAGCAGCCAAGCAACAGGACTAGCGGGGGGGCGGGATACGCAGTATTTT.

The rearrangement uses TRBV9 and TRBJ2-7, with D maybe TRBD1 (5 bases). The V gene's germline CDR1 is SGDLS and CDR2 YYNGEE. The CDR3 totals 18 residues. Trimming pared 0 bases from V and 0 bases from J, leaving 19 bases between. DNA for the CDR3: TGTGCCAGCAGCGTAGTAGTTATGGACAAGCCCTACTCCTACGAGCAGTACTTC. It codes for CASSVVVMDKPYSYEQYF.

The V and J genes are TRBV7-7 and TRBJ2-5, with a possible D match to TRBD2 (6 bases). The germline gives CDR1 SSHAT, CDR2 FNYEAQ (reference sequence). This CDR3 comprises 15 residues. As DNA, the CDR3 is TGTGCTAGCGGCCAAACGGGGAGTATCGGAGAGACCCAGTACTTC. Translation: CASGQTGSIGETQYF.

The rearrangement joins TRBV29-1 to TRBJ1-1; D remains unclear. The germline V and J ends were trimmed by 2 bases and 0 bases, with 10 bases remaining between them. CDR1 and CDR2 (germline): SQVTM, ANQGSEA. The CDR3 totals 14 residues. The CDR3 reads CSVEQNRLNTEAFF. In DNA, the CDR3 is TGCAGCGTTGAACAGAATCGCCTGAACACTGAAGCTTTCTTT.

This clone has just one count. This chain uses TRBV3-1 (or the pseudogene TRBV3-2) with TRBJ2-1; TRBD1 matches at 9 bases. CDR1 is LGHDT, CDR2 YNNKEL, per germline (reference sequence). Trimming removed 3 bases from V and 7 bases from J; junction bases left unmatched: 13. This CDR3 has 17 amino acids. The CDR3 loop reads CASSQGAGTGFRNEQFF. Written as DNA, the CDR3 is TGTGCCAGCAGCCAGGGAGCAGGGACAGGGTTCCGTAATGAGCAGTTCTTC.

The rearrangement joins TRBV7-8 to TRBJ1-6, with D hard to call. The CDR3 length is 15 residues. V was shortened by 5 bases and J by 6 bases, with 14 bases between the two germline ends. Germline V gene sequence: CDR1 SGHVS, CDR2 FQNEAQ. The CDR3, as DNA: TGTGCCAGCAGCACCCGTCCCGGGAGTAATTCACCCCTCCACTTT. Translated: CASSTRPGSNSPLHF. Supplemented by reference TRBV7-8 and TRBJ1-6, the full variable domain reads GAGVSQSPRYKVAKRGQDVALRCDPISGHVSLFWYQQALGQGPEFLTYFQNEAQLDKSGLPSDRFFAERPEGSVSTLKIQRTQQEDSAVYLCASSTRPGSNSPLHFGNGTRLTVT.

This CDR3 is CASSQDLEGVAQHF. The CDR3 DNA follows: TGCGCCAGCAGCCAAGATTTGGAGGGCGTGGCCCAGCATTTT. This sequence joins TRBV4-3 and TRBJ1-5; D unclear. In germline, CDR1 is LGHNA, CDR2 YSLEER. The CDR3 totals 14 residues. V was pared by 0 bases and J by 11 bases, with 14 bases between.

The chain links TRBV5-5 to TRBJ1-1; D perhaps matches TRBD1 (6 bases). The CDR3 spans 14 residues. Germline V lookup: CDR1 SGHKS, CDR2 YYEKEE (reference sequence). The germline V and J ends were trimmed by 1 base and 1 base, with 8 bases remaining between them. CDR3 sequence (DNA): TGTGCCAGCAGCTTGACGACAGGGAACACTGAAGCTTTCTTT. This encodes CASSLTTGNTEAFF.

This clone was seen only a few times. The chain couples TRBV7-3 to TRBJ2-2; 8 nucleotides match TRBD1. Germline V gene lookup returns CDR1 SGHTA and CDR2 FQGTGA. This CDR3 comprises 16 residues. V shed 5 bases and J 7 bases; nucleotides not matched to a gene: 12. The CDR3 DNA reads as TGTGCCAGCAGCCCTAAGGCCCGGACAGGGTACGGGGAGCTGTTTTTT. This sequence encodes CASSPKARTGYGELFF.